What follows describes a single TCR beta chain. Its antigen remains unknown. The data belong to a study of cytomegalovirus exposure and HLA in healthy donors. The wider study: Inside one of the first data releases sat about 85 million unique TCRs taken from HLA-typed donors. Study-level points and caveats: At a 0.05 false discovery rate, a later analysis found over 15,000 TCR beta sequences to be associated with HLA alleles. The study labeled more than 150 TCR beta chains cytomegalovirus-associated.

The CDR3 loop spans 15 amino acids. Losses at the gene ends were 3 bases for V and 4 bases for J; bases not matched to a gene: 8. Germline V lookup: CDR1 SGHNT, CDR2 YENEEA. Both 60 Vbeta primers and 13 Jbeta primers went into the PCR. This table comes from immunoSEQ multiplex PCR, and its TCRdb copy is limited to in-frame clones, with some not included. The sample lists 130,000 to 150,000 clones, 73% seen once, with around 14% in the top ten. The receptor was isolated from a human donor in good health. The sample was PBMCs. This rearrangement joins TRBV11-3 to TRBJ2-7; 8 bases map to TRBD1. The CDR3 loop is CASSFGQGKQYEQYF. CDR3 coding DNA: TGTGCCAGCAGCTTCGGACAGGGCAAGCAATACGAGCAGTACTTC.